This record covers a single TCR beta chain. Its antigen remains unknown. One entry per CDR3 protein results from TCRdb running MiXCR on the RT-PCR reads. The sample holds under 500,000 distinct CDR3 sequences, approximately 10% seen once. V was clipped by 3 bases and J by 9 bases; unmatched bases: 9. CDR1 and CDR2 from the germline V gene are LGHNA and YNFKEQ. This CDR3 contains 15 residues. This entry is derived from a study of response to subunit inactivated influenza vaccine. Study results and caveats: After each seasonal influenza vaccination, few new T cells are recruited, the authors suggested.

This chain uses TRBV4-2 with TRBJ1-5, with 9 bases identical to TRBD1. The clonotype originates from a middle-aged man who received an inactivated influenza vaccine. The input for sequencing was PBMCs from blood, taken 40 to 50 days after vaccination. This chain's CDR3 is CASSHEGTGTRPQHF. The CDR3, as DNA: TGTGCCAGCAGCCATGAAGGGACAGGGACGAGGCCCCAGCATTTT.